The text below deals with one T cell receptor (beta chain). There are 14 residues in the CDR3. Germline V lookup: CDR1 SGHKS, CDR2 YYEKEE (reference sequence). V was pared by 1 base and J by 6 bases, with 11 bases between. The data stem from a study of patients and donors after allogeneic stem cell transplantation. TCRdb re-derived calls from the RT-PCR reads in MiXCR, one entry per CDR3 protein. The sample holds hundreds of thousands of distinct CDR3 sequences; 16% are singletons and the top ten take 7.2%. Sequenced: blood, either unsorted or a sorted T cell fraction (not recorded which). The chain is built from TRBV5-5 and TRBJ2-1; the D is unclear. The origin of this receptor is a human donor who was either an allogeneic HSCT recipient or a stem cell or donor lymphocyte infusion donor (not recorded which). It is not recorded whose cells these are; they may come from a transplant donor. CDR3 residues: CASSLLSEANEQFF. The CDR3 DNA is TGTGCCAGCAGCTTGTTGTCGGAAGCCAATGAGCAGTTCTTC.